A selection of T cell receptor beta chains follows, all from one sample in a study of CD8 T cells in Susac syndrome. TCRdb processed the immunoSEQ multiplex PCR reads anew with MiXCR; each CDR3 protein has one entry. The sample yields a few hundred thousand distinct CDR3 sequences, 95% seen once. Sequences were obtained from CD4+ T cells from PBMCs. The receptors derive from a human donor with multiple sclerosis. Both conserved end residues are part of each CDR3. The order of the fields is D gene, V gene, J gene, clone size, CDR3 length, CDR3 protein, CDR3 DNA. A D gene is named only where the DNA matches it firmly. Clone size is given for some rows only: seen once, a few or many times, or a class if the clone is expanded.

>.|TRBV12-3/TRBV12-4|TRBJ2-1|.|11
CASGSQGEQFF
TGTGCCAGCGGGTCGCAGGGTGAGCAGTTCTTC
>.|TRBV20-1|TRBJ2-3|.|12
CSARERAFNQYF
TGCAGTGCTAGAGAGCGCGCGTTTAATCAGTATTTT
>.|TRBV28|TRBJ2-1|once|16
CASSTRTRSSYNEQFF
TGTGCCAGCAGTACCCGGACCAGGAGCTCCTACAATGAGCAGTTCTTC
>TRBD2|TRBV3-1|TRBJ2-3|.|13
CASSPSGRDTQYF
TGTGCCAGCAGCCCTAGCGGGAGAGATACGCAGTATTTT
>TRBD2|TRBV3-1|TRBJ2-1|.|16
CASSQVGGLAGVGQFF
TGTGCCAGCAGCCAAGTTGGGGGACTAGCGGGAGTGGGGCAGTTCTTC
>.|TRBV29-1|TRBJ2-3|.|14
CSVPTSTSTDTQYF
TGCAGCGTCCCGACATCTACTAGCACAGATACGCAGTATTTT
>.|TRBV4-1|TRBJ1-2|.|15
CASSQEETANYGYTF
TGCGCCAGCAGCCAAGAAGAGACGGCCAACTATGGCTACACCTTC
>TRBD2|TRBV28|TRBJ2-7|.|16
CASSLAGTSGTYEQYF
TGTGCCAGCAGTTTAGCCGGGACTAGCGGAACCTACGAGCAGTACTTC
>.|TRBV25-1|TRBJ2-7|once|13
CASSEFARSEQYF
TGTGCCAGCAGTGAATTTGCGCGCTCGGAGCAGTACTTC
>TRBD1|TRBV20-1|TRBJ1-5|.|16
CSAREGGSGSNQPQHF
TGCAGTGCTAGAGAAGGGGGCTCTGGTAGCAATCAGCCCCAGCATTTT
>.|TRBV27|TRBJ2-4|.|15
CASSPYRDQNVNQYF
TGTGCCAGCAGCCCCTACCGGGACCAGAATGTTAATCAGTACTTC
>TRBD1|TRBV5-4|TRBJ2-1|.|15
CASSLGQGVYNEQFF
TGTGCCAGCAGCCTTGGACAGGGGGTCTACAATGAGCAGTTCTTC
>.|TRBV12-5|TRBJ2-7|.|15
CASGSGAPGAYEQYF
TGTGCTAGTGGCTCTGGGGCACCCGGGGCCTACGAGCAGTACTTC
>TRBD1|TRBV6-5|TRBJ1-5|.|15
CASSRGQAGNQPQHF
TGTGCCAGCAGTCGCGGACAGGCGGGCAATCAGCCCCAGCATTTT
>.|TRBV20-1|TRBJ2-2|.|17
CSARRPTGNVNTGELFF
TGCAGTGCTAGGAGACCTACAGGGAATGTTAACACCGGGGAGCTGTTTTTT
>TRBD2|TRBV7-9|TRBJ2-1|.|15
CASSLASGRANEQFF
TGTGCCAGCAGCTTAGCTAGCGGGAGGGCCAATGAGCAGTTCTTC
>TRBD2|TRBV12-3/TRBV12-4|TRBJ2-7|.|12
CASRAGLYEQYF
TGTGCCAGCAGAGCGGGGCTCTACGAGCAGTACTTC
>.|TRBV12-3/TRBV12-4|TRBJ1-1|.|14
CASSFQGRNTEAFF
TGTGCCAGCAGTTTTCAGGGGCGGAACACTGAAGCTTTCTTT
>TRBD1|TRBV20-1|TRBJ1-5|once|15
CSAGSLGTGRQPQHF
TGCAGTGCTGGTTCTCTCGGGACAGGGCGTCAGCCCCAGCATTTT
>.|TRBV25-1|TRBJ1-1|.|12
CATRGLNTEAFF
TGTGCCACCCGGGGATTGAACACTGAAGCTTTCTTT
>.|TRBV2|TRBJ1-2|.|12
CASTPPTTGYTF
TGTGCCAGCACCCCCCCCACGACAGGCTACACCTTC
>TRBD2|TRBV20-1|TRBJ2-5|.|19
CSASSVASGLAGSQETQYF
TGCAGTGCTAGTTCAGTCGCCTCTGGACTAGCGGGATCCCAAGAGACCCAGTACTTC